Below are 15 T cell receptor beta chains sequenced from a single sample in a study of T cell repertoires in cytomegalovirus infection. MiXCR, run by TCRdb on the reads, gives a single entry per CDR3 protein. Of hundreds of thousands of distinct CDR3 sequences listed, roughly a sixth are singletons. Sequencing was done on a sample of PBMCs. Source of these receptors: a human donor in good health (CMV status not recorded). Some clones in this sample may be carry-over from other donors' samples.

In its sample, this clonotype was seen many times. The CDR3 loop is CASSLAGAKETQYF. The CDR3 DNA sequence: TGTGCCAGCAGCTTAGCGGGGGCTAAAGAGACCCAGTACTTC. The V gene is TRBV7-3, the J gene TRBJ2-5; D may be TRBD2 (7 bases). V lost 2 bases and J 3 bases, leaving 10 bases between the germline ends. The CDR3 covers 14 residues. The germline V gene has CDR1 SGHTA and CDR2 FQGTGA.

CDR3 sequence (DNA): TGTGCCACCAGCGACCGTATAACCTACGAGCAGTACTTC. Translation: CATSDRITYEQYF. The chain uses TRBV15 and TRBJ2-7; no firm D call. The CDR3 contains 13 residues. CDR1 is LNHNV and CDR2 is YYDKDF in the germline V gene (reference sequence). Trimming pared 5 bases from V and 2 bases from J, leaving 10 bases between.

The V gene is TRBV2, the J gene TRBJ2-4; 12 bases are a match to TRBD2. CDR3 size: 15 residues. V shed 5 bases and J 8 bases; nucleotides not matched to a gene: 7. Germline CDR1 and CDR2: SNHLY and FYNNEI. The CDR3 reads CASSRRTSGDDIQYF. CDR3 coding DNA: TGTGCCAGCAGTAGGCGGACTAGCGGGGATGACATTCAGTACTTC.

There are a few counts of this clonotype. The V gene is TRBV7-9, the J gene TRBJ1-5; perhaps TRBD1 as D (5 bases). CDR1 and CDR2 from the germline V gene are SEHNR and FQNEAQ (reference sequence). Trimming took off 9 bases at V and 6 bases at J, with 12 bases between the two ends. The CDR3 is 12 residues long. The CDR3 here is CARGGTSQPQHF. CDR3 coding DNA: TGTGCCAGGGGGGGGACTAGTCAGCCCCAGCATTTT.

Only a few counts were recorded for this clonotype. V and J are TRBV6-5 and TRBJ2-7, with 9 bases identical to TRBD1. Germline CDR1 reads MNHEY; CDR2 reads SVGAGI. The V gene end was trimmed by 8 bases and the J gene end by 6 bases; junction bases not matched to a gene: 8. CDR3 length equals 13 residues. The chain's CDR3 is CASGTGSAREQYF. The DNA of the CDR3 is TGTGCCAGCGGGACAGGGTCAGCTCGCGAGCAGTACTTC.

This clonotype came up a few times. The rearrangement links TRBV20-1 to TRBJ1-4; 8 bases agree with TRBD1. This CDR3 is 14 amino acids long. V lost 6 bases and J lost 2; bases outside the gene matches: 5. Germline V gene sequence: CDR1 DFQATT, CDR2 SNEGSKA (reference sequence). This CDR3 reads CSAPRTGTNEKLFF. CDR3 DNA sequence: TGCAGTGCACCCCGGACAGGGACTAATGAAAAACTGTTTTTT.

This clonotype was picked up a small number of times. The gene calls are TRBV6-6 and TRBJ2-6, with TRBD1 identical over 9 bases. Germline values: CDR1 MNHNY, CDR2 SVGAGI (reference sequence). The CDR3 extends over 22 amino acids. The ends lost 4 bases at V and 0 bases at J; junction bases unmatched: 19. CDR3: CASSSDRGLGMGPPSGANVLTF. In DNA, the CDR3 is TGTGCCAGCAGTTCGGACAGGGGCCTGGGCATGGGGCCGCCCTCTGGGGCCAACGTCCTGACTTTC.

This chain joins TRBV12-3 or TRBV12-4 and TRBJ1-5, with TRBD1 matching over 11 bases. The trim removed 5 bases at V and 3 bases at J, leaving 9 bases unmatched. CDR3 length equals 17 residues. The CDR3 region has the DNA TGTGCCAGCAGTGGGACCGGGACAGGGGGTATCAATCAGCCCCAGCATTTT. Amino acids: CASSGTGTGGINQPQHF.

The chain employs TRBV5-1 and TRBJ2-7; TRBD1 agrees at 8 bases. Germline V gene sequence: CDR1 SGHRS, CDR2 YFSETQ. The CDR3 extends over 15 amino acids. V lost 4 bases to trimming and J lost 5 bases; unmatched junction nucleotides: 11. DNA for the CDR3: TGCGCCAGCAGCCCAGGACAGGGACTCAGGAACGAGCAGTACTTC. This translates into CASSPGQGLRNEQYF.

This clonotype was counted between two and nine times. The chain combines TRBV7-9 with TRBJ1-6; 8 bases fit TRBD1. The CDR3 is 17 amino acids. Trimming cost V 4 bases and J 10 bases; bases outside gene matches: 15. Germline CDR1 is SEHNR and CDR2 is FQNEAQ (reference sequence). The CDR3 protein is CASSSRGRQGLNSPLHF. CDR3 nucleotides: TGTGCCAGCAGCTCCAGGGGAAGACAGGGGTTGAACTCACCCCTCCACTTT.

This clonotype came up many times. The chain joins TRBV15 to TRBJ2-3; TRBD2 might be the D (6 bases). Trimming removed 3 bases at V and 3 bases at J, with 10 bases between. CDR3 length: 14 residues. CDR1 is LNHNV and CDR2 is YYDKDF in the germline V gene (reference sequence). CDR3 in DNA: TGTGCCACCAGCAGGCCGGGAGAGACAGATACGCAGTATTTT. Translated: CATSRPGETDTQYF. Full variable domain (outside the CDR3, taken from reference TRBV15 and TRBJ2-3): DAMVIQNPRYQVTQFGKPVTLSCSQTLNHNVMYWYQQKSSQAPKLLFHYYDKDFNNEADTPDNFQSRRPNTSFCFLDIRSPGLGDTAMYLCATSRPGETDTQYFGPGTRLTVL.

This clonotype occurred many times. V and J are TRBV7-2 and TRBJ2-2; D unresolved. This CDR3 spans 14 amino acids. Trimming cost V 0 bases and J 5 bases, with 7 bases left between them. Germline CDR1 SGHTA, CDR2 FQGNSA. Here the CDR3 DNA reads TGTGCCAGCAGCTTAGCCGCAGAGACCGGGGAGCTGTTTTTT. The encoded protein is CASSLAAETGELFF.

V usage is TRBV7-9 and J usage is TRBJ2-7; D call uncertain. The CDR3 is made up of 14 amino acids. Germline CDR1 is SEHNR and CDR2 is FQNEAQ (reference sequence). V was trimmed by 5 bases and J by 0 bases, leaving 11 bases between them. DNA of the CDR3: TGTGCCAGCAGCCCTAGGACCTTCTCCTACGAGCAGTACTTC. Translated: CASSPRTFSYEQYF.

This clonotype has at least ten counts. This chain connects TRBV7-2 to TRBJ1-6; D is ambiguous. Per germline, CDR1 SGHTA and CDR2 FQGNSA. V gave up 4 bases and J gave up 0 bases, with 7 bases separating them. The CDR3 covers 15 residues. CDR3 residues: CASSSLSSYNSPLHF. CDR3 sequence (DNA): TGTGCCAGCAGCTCTCTAAGCTCCTATAATTCACCCCTCCACTTT.

There are many counts of this clonotype. The V and J genes are TRBV10-3 and TRBJ1-6; TRBD1 is a possible D gene (6 bases). The CDR3 runs to 16 residues. The V end lost 6 bases, the J end lost 1 base, and 13 bases lay between the germline ends. Germline V lookup: CDR1 ENHRY, CDR2 SYGVKD. The CDR3 reads CAIRDSPGSYNSPLHF. CDR3 sequence (DNA): TGTGCCATCAGGGACAGCCCGGGGTCCTATAATTCACCCCTCCACTTT.